One and the same sample provided the 27 T cell receptor beta chains below, sequenced in a study of cytomegalovirus exposure and HLA in healthy donors. The PCR used 60 Vbeta and 13 Jbeta primers. Method: immunoSEQ multiplex PCR; TCRdb's copy keeps in-frame clones and lacks some. The table lists about 160,000 clones, roughly four fifths of them singletons, with around 9% in the top ten. Sequencing used PBMCs. Receptor source: a male donor in good health and CMV-seropositive.

This sequence joins TRBV6-1 and TRBJ1-1; D may be TRBD1 (5 bases). CDR3 size: 14 residues. Trimming shortened V by 7 bases and J by 1 base, and 13 bases separated the two germline ends. Germline assignment: CDR1 MNHNS and CDR2 SASEGT. The CDR3 loop is CASTGGLANTEAFF. CDR3 nucleotide sequence: TGTGCCAGCACCGGGGGTCTGGCGAACACTGAAGCTTTCTTT.

The gene calls are TRBV30 and TRBJ1-5, with TRBD1 identical over 9 bases. Germline V gene data show CDR1 as GTSNPN and CDR2 as SVGIG (reference sequence). This CDR3 has 14 amino acids. The ends lost 4 bases at V and 5 bases at J; junction bases unmatched: 6. The CDR3 sequence: CAWTAGQGHQPQHF. The CDR3 region has the DNA TGTGCCTGGACTGCGGGACAGGGTCATCAGCCCCAGCATTTT.

The chain carries TRBV30 and TRBJ1-5; D is ambiguous. CDR1 and CDR2 (germline): GTSNPN, SVGIG (reference sequence). V was clipped by 4 bases and J by 0 bases, with 13 bases between them. The CDR3 runs to 15 residues. CDR3 region: CAWNRPNYSNQPQHF. CDR3 nucleotides: TGTGCCTGGAACAGACCGAATTATAGCAATCAGCCCCAGCATTTT. Supplemented by reference TRBV30 and TRBJ1-5, the full variable domain reads SQTIHQWPATLVQPVGSPLSLECTVEGTSNPNLYWYRQAAGRGLQLLFYSVGIGQISSEVPQNLSASRPQDRQFILSSKKLLLSDSGFYLCAWNRPNYSNQPQHFGDGTRLSIL.

This chain links TRBV18 with TRBJ1-5; unclear D gene. Germline V gene data show CDR1 as KGHSH and CDR2 as LQKENI. Trimming shortened V by 6 bases and J by 13 bases, and 16 bases separated the two germline ends. The CDR3 extends over 12 amino acids. In DNA, the CDR3 is TGTGCCAGCTCCCCCACCACGGGGATTCAGCATTTT. Residues: CASSPTTGIQHF. The complete variable domain, with remaining parts taken from reference TRBV18 and TRBJ1-5, reads NAGVMQNPRHLVRRRGQEARLRCSPMKGHSHVYWYRQLPEEGLKFMVYLQKENIIDESGMPKERFSAEFPKEGPSILRIQQVVRGDSAAYFCASSPTTGIQHFGDGTRLSIL.

V gene TRBV5-1 combines with J gene TRBJ2-3; possibly TRBD2 for D (6 bases). Germline CDR1 and CDR2: SGHRS and YFSETQ. This CDR3 spans 14 amino acids. The ends were cut back, 0 bases at V and 11 bases at J, with 16 bases in the middle. For the CDR3, the DNA is TGCGCCAGCAGCTTGGTAGCGGCCAGTCCTTTGCAGTATTTT. Its translation: CASSLVAASPLQYF.

Details on this clone: An end of the junction differs from the germline gene, which may be a read error. This chain links TRBV6-5 with TRBJ2-6; D possibly corresponds to TRBD2 (7 bases). The CDR3 is made up of 15 amino acids. Germline V gives CDR1 MNHEY, CDR2 SVGAGI. The CDR3 spells CASSSGGSGANGLTF. The DNA of the CDR3 is TGTGCCAGCAGTTCGGGGGGATCAGGGGCCAACGGCCTGACTTTC.

The rearrangement joins TRBV2 to TRBJ2-2; 9 positions match TRBD1. The CDR3 is made up of 15 amino acids. Per germline, CDR1 SNHLY and CDR2 FYNNEI. After removal of 6 bases from V and 7 bases from J, the junction contained 9 bases not matched to a gene. The CDR3 nucleotides are TGTGCCAGCAGCCGACGGGACAGGGCTAGCGGGGAGCTGTTTTTT. Residues: CASSRRDRASGELFF.

The chain is built from TRBV9 and TRBJ2-2, with 7 bases aligning to TRBD1. This CDR3 comprises 20 residues. CDR1 is SGDLS, CDR2 YYNGEE, per germline. Germline trimming cut 5 bases from V and 7 bases from J; bases unmatched to any gene: 26. CDR3 bases: TGTGCCAGCAGGGGGTCTAGCCCCCACACAGGGGCTCCCGATAGCGGGGAGCTGTTTTTT. Translation: CASRGSSPHTGAPDSGELFF.

V and J are TRBV19 and TRBJ1-2; 10 bases map to TRBD1. V trimming: 7 bases; J trimming: 6 bases; junction bases outside the gene matches: 5. CDR1 and CDR2 (germline): LNHDA, SQIVND (reference sequence). This CDR3 region has 13 residues. This CDR3 is CASKRQGADGYTF. DNA of the CDR3: TGTGCCAGTAAGCGACAGGGGGCGGATGGCTACACCTTC.

The chain combines TRBV5-1 with TRBJ1-2; the D is unclear. CDR3 length equals 14 residues. CDR1 and CDR2 from the germline V gene are SGHRS and YFSETQ. Trimming stripped 1 base from V and 0 bases from J, with 7 bases between. Here the CDR3 reads CASSLLTANYGYTF. The DNA for the CDR3 is TGCGCCAGCAGCTTGTTAACAGCTAACTATGGCTACACCTTC.

The chain couples TRBV7-2 to TRBJ2-5; 9 bases fit TRBD1. CDR1 and CDR2 (germline): SGHTA, FQGNSA. The CDR3 runs 13 residues. Trimming at V came to 7 bases and at J to 5 bases, leaving 5 bases not matched to a gene. The chain's CDR3 is CASTGQGVETQYF. The CDR3 nucleotides are TGTGCCAGCACGGGACAGGGCGTTGAGACCCAGTACTTC. Drawing the rest from reference TRBV7-2 and TRBJ2-5, the complete variable domain is GAGVSQSPSNKVTEKGKDVELRCDPISGHTALYWYRQSLGQGLEFLIYFQGNSAPDKSGLPSDRFSAERTGGSVSTLTIQRTQQEDSAVYLCASTGQGVETQYFGPGTRLLVL.

The V gene is TRBV2, the J gene TRBJ1-5, with TRBD1 identical over 9 bases. J was trimmed by 2 bases and V by 4 bases; bases with no gene match: 3. Germline lookup yields CDR1 SNHLY and CDR2 FYNNEI. The CDR3 extends over 15 amino acids. CDR3 sequence (DNA): TGTGCCAGCAGTGCCCGGGACAGGGGCAATCAGCCCCAGCATTTT. Its translation is CASSARDRGNQPQHF.

This clone has only a few counts. The J gene is TRBJ1-3, the V gene TRBV7-9; D possibly corresponds to TRBD1 (5 bases). Germline V gene sequence: CDR1 SEHNR, CDR2 FQNEAQ (reference sequence). Trimming took off 8 bases at V and 4 bases at J, with 21 bases between the two ends. This CDR3 is 16 amino acids long. This chain's CDR3 is CASDTGWGDEGNTIYF. The CDR3 DNA reads as TGTGCCAGCGATACCGGGTGGGGGGACGAGGGAAACACCATATATTTT.

In DNA form, the CDR3 reads TGTGCCAGCAGTCGGTATGGCTACACCTTC. This encodes CASSRYGYTF. The chain employs TRBV28 and TRBJ1-2, with D unclear. The ends were cut back, 5 bases at V and 5 bases at J, with 3 bases in the middle. The CDR3 has 10 amino acids. CDR1 MDHEN and CDR2 SYDVKM come from the germline V gene.

As for this clone: The junction departs from the called germline gene at one end, perhaps through a read error. This chain links TRBV5-1 with TRBJ2-6, with D perhaps matching TRBD2 (7 bases). CDR3 size: 16 residues. Germline CDR1 and CDR2: SGHRS and YFSETQ. DNA for the CDR3: TGCGCCAGCAGTGGGGGGGCCCTCTCTGGGGCCAACCTCCTGACTTTC. Protein: CASSGGALSGANLLTF.

This clone was seen a single time. CDR3 coding DNA: TGTGCCAGCAGCCAGACTTGGGCTGAAGCTTTCTTT. This gives the protein CASSQTWAEAFF. This sequence joins TRBV28 and TRBJ1-1; D ambiguous. The CDR3 contains 12 residues. CDR1 MDHEN and CDR2 SYDVKM come from the germline V gene. The ends were cut back, 6 bases at V and 6 bases at J, with 11 bases in the middle.

This clone is a singleton in its sample. This chain links TRBV18 with TRBJ2-3; 7 bases fit TRBD1. Per germline, CDR1 KGHSH and CDR2 LQKENI. V lost 3 bases and J lost 1; bases outside the gene matches: 7. The CDR3 consists of 16 residues. DNA of the CDR3: TGTGCCAGCTCACCTAACGACAGGGTGGGCACAGATACGCAGTATTTT. Translating gives CASSPNDRVGTDTQYF.

The rearrangement uses TRBV9 and TRBJ2-5, with 10 bases that match TRBD1. CDR1 is SGDLS, CDR2 YYNGEE, per germline. Germline trimming cut 4 bases from V and 3 bases from J; bases unmatched to any gene: 9. This CDR3 spans 16 amino acids. The CDR3: CASSPIAGTGEETQYF. In DNA, the CDR3 is TGTGCCAGCAGCCCAATTGCTGGGACAGGGGAAGAGACCCAGTACTTC.

This chain uses TRBV6-4 with TRBJ2-2; 14 nucleotides align to TRBD2. V trimming: 2 bases; J trimming: 2 bases; junction bases outside the gene matches: 4. CDR3 length: 18 residues. CDR1 is MRHNA, CDR2 SNTAGT, per germline. CDR3 nucleotides: TGTGCCAGCAGTGACCGTGGACTAGCGGGGGGAAACACCGGGGAGCTGTTTTTT. Translation gives CASSDRGLAGGNTGELFF.

V is TRBV4-3 and J is TRBJ2-7; D is undetermined. V dropped 0 bases and J dropped 1 base, with 7 bases sitting between them. Germline CDR1 is LGHNA and CDR2 is YSLEER. CDR3 length: 14 amino acids. The CDR3: CASSQDRGSYEQYF. Here the CDR3 DNA reads TGCGCCAGCAGCCAAGACCGCGGATCCTACGAGCAGTACTTC.

This rearrangement joins TRBV7-7 to TRBJ2-2; 8 bases are shared with TRBD1. Trimming at V came to 5 bases and at J to 1 base, leaving 3 bases not matched to a gene. This CDR3 has 15 residues. Germline CDR1 reads SSHAT; CDR2 reads FNYEAQ (reference sequence). CDR3 protein: CASSRGQGNTGELFF. CDR3 DNA sequence: TGTGCCAGCAGCCGCGGACAGGGGAACACCGGGGAGCTGTTTTTT.

The chain employs TRBV11-2 and TRBJ2-2, with a tentative D call TRBD2 (6 bases). Germline CDR1 is SGHAT and CDR2 is FQNNGV. Trimming stripped 2 bases from V and 6 bases from J, with 16 bases between. This CDR3 spans 16 amino acids. CDR3: CASSLTRGEFSGELFF. CDR3 nucleotide sequence: TGTGCCAGCAGCTTAACGCGCGGGGAGTTCTCCGGGGAGCTGTTTTTT.

V gene TRBV11-2 combines with J gene TRBJ1-6; a possible D gene is TRBD1 (6 bases). V lost 1 base, J lost 5 bases, and 12 bases lay in between. Germline loops: CDR1 SGHAT, CDR2 FQNNGV. The CDR3 sequence is 16 residues long. CDR3 in amino acids: CASSLGAGQNNSPLHF. The CDR3 nucleotides read TGTGCCAGCAGCTTAGGAGCCGGACAGAATAATTCACCCCTCCACTTT.

The chain links TRBV29-1 to TRBJ1-1; D may be TRBD1 (6 bases). Trimming cost V 4 bases and J 4 bases, with 16 bases left between them. This CDR3 spans 14 amino acids. Germline V gene sequence: CDR1 SQVTM, CDR2 ANQGSEA. CDR3 loop: CSVGQGSSLTEAFF. CDR3 sequence (DNA): TGCAGCGTTGGGCAGGGGTCCTCCCTCACTGAAGCTTTCTTT.

A note on this clone: One junction end disagrees with the germline gene, perhaps due to a read error. This chain joins TRBV10-2 and TRBJ2-6; D is possibly TRBD1 (5 bases). Germline CDR1 WSHSY, CDR2 SAAADI. The CDR3 has 17 residues. The CDR3 region is CASSGQSPFSGANGLTF. CDR3 nucleotides: TGCGCCAGCAGTGGACAGTCACCTTTCTCTGGGGCCAACGGCCTGACTTTC.

The chain has TRBV4-3 and TRBJ2-7; weak D call: TRBD1 (6 bases). Germline V gives CDR1 LGHNA, CDR2 YSLEER. The germline V and J ends were trimmed by 0 bases and 7 bases, with 16 bases remaining between them. This CDR3 is built from 15 residues. The CDR3 spells CASSQDWGLVREQYF. CDR3 bases: TGCGCCAGCAGCCAAGACTGGGGGCTGGTGCGGGAGCAGTACTTC.

The chain combines TRBV5-4 with TRBJ1-5; 7 nucleotides match TRBD1. After removal of 3 bases from V and 0 bases from J, the junction contained 0 bases not matched to a gene. CDR3 length: 14 residues. Per germline, CDR1 SGHNT and CDR2 YYREEE (reference sequence). CDR3 protein: CASSYRGSNQPQHF. In DNA form, the CDR3 reads TGTGCCAGCAGCTACAGGGGTAGCAATCAGCCCCAGCATTTT.